This entry lists 30 T cell receptor beta chains sequenced from one sample in a study of tumor-infiltrating lymphocytes in localized non-small cell lung cancer. Clones were sequenced by immunoSEQ multiplex PCR, and TCRdb holds only the in-frame ones, with some missing. This sample has 4,000 to 6,000 clones, with approximately 71% found just once. The sequencing sample was made of lung tumor tissue. The receptors were sampled from a human donor with non-small cell lung cancer.

This clone has only a few counts. The CDR3 DNA sequence: TGTGCCAGCAGCTTGAGGCAGGGGGCTGAAGCTTTCTTT. Amino acid sequence: CASSLRQGAEAFF. V is TRBV5-4 and J is TRBJ1-1; TRBD1 matches 7 bases. The CDR3 has 13 residues. Germline values: CDR1 SGHNT, CDR2 YYREEE (reference sequence). Unmatched junction bases numbered 3, after V lost 1 base and J lost 6 bases.

V is TRBV6-5 and J is TRBJ1-1; D gene unclear. This CDR3 spans 16 amino acids. Germline-derived CDR1 and CDR2 are MNHEY and SVGAGI. The V end was cut by 0 bases, the J end by 10 bases, with 21 bases between. CDR3 nucleotide sequence: TGTGCCAGCAGTTACTCATTTGTGTCCCCATCGCTAGGAGCTTTCTTT. Protein: CASSYSFVSPSLGAFF.

V is TRBV2 and J is TRBJ2-5; possibly TRBD1 for D (5 bases). Trimming pared 4 bases from V and 0 bases from J, leaving 15 bases between. CDR1 and CDR2 (germline): SNHLY, FYNNEI. The CDR3 length is 16 residues. CDR3 sequence: CASSGTGHIHQETQYF. CDR3 bases: TGTGCCAGCAGTGGAACAGGCCACATACACCAAGAGACCCAGTACTTC.

This sequence joins TRBV19 and TRBJ2-7; TRBD2 might be the D (5 bases). Germline V gives CDR1 LNHDA, CDR2 SQIVND (reference sequence). V lost 5 bases, J lost 4 bases, and 15 bases lay in between. The CDR3 is 14 residues long. The CDR3 sequence: CASSEGRAAYEQYF. The CDR3 DNA reads as TGTGCCAGTAGTGAGGGCAGAGCAGCTTACGAGCAGTACTTC.

This chain connects TRBV27 to TRBJ2-2, with D perhaps matching TRBD2 (6 bases). Germline CDR1 and CDR2: MNHEY and SMNVEV (reference sequence). Deletions cut 5 bases from V and 0 bases from J, with 10 bases between. The length of the CDR3 is 15 residues. Here the CDR3 DNA reads TGTGCCAGCAGTGGGAGGACAACGAACACCGGGGAGCTGTTTTTT. Translation gives CASSGRTTNTGELFF.

The V gene is TRBV4-3, the J gene TRBJ2-2, with D perhaps assigned TRBD1 or TRBD2 (5 bases each). The CDR3 contains 14 residues. Trimming shortened V by 4 bases and J by 2 bases, and 8 bases separated the two germline ends. Germline-derived CDR1 and CDR2 are LGHNA and YSLEER. Here the CDR3 DNA reads TGCGCCAGCAGCCGGGACCAAAACACCGGGGAGCTGTTTTTT. Its protein is CASSRDQNTGELFF.

The rearrangement joins TRBV29-1 to TRBJ2-5; 7 bases agree with TRBD1. CDR1 is SQVTM, CDR2 ANQGSEA, per germline. The ends lost 7 bases at V and 2 bases at J; junction bases unmatched: 7. This CDR3 has 13 residues. The chain's CDR3 is CSAYRGDQETQYF. Written as DNA, the CDR3 is TGCAGCGCGTACAGGGGCGATCAAGAGACCCAGTACTTC.

This clone is medium-sized. The rearrangement joins TRBV4-2 to TRBJ1-1; TRBD1 might be the D (5 bases). This CDR3 is built from 13 residues. V was cut by 4 bases and J by 1 base, with 7 bases left in between. Germline V gene data show CDR1 as LGHNA and CDR2 as YNFKEQ. This chain's CDR3 is CASSRTGNTEAFF. The CDR3 DNA reads TGTGCCAGCAGCCGCACAGGGAACACTGAAGCTTTCTTT.

The gene calls are TRBV5-4 and TRBJ2-2, with a weak D call TRBD1 (6 bases). The germline V gene encodes CDR1 SGHNT and CDR2 YYREEE (reference sequence). V shed 4 bases and J shed 2 bases, with 12 bases lying between them. The CDR3 loop spans 15 amino acids. The CDR3 coding sequence is TGTGCCAGCAGCCCCGGGACACTTAACACCGGGGAGCTGTTTTTT. It encodes CASSPGTLNTGELFF.

The V call is TRBV9, the J call TRBJ1-6, with no clear D. V gave up 0 bases and J gave up 13 bases, with 14 bases separating them. The germline V gene has CDR1 SGDLS and CDR2 YYNGEE. CDR3 length equals 14 residues. CDR3 amino acids: CASSVERTGAPLHF. CDR3 DNA sequence: TGTGCCAGCAGCGTAGAGAGGACTGGTGCTCCCCTCCACTTT.

The chain combines TRBV25-1 with TRBJ2-5, with a weak D call TRBD1 (6 bases). The CDR3 runs 14 residues. In germline, CDR1 is MGHDK, CDR2 SYGVNS. The V end was cut by 4 bases, the J end by 4 bases, with 13 bases between. In DNA, the CDR3 is TGTGCCAGCAGTGGAACAGGGTCGGGAGAGACCCAGTACTTC. Its translation: CASSGTGSGETQYF. The whole variable domain, remainder taken from reference TRBV25-1 and TRBJ2-5, is EADIYQTPRYLVIGTGKKITLECSQTMGHDKMYWYQQDPGMELHLIHYSYGVNSTEKGDLSSESTVSRIRTEHFPLTLESARPSHTSQYLCASSGTGSGETQYFGPGTRLLVL.

This clone appeared once. This chain joins TRBV7-2 and TRBJ1-2; D gene ambiguous. Germline V gives CDR1 SGHTA, CDR2 FQGNSA. The CDR3 has 16 residues. Between the trimmed V and J ends, which lost 2 bases and 5 bases, there was a span of 18 bases. CDR3 sequence (DNA): TGTGCCAGCAGCTTATCCCATGCCAGCTCTGGTTATGGCTACACCTTC. This codes for CASSLSHASSGYGYTF.

In this sample, this clone turned up a few times. CDR3 amino acids: CASSFGRNSGNTIYF. The DNA of the CDR3 is TGTGCCAGCAGCTTCGGACGGAACTCTGGAAACACCATATATTTT. The gene calls are TRBV7-2 and TRBJ1-3; D is undetermined. Germline loops: CDR1 SGHTA, CDR2 FQGNSA. This CDR3 spans 15 amino acids. The V and J ends lost 3 bases and 0 bases respectively, with 9 bases between them. The full variable domain, with the rest looked up from reference TRBV7-2 and TRBJ1-3, is GAGVSQSPSNKVTEKGKDVELRCDPISGHTALYWYRQSLGQGLEFLIYFQGNSAPDKSGLPSDRFSAERTGGSVSTLTIQRTQQEDSAVYLCASSFGRNSGNTIYFGEGSWLTVV.

This clone was detected once. V usage is TRBV20-1 and J usage is TRBJ1-2; tentatively, D is TRBD1 (5 bases). This CDR3 contains 11 residues. Germline CDR1 and CDR2: DFQATT and SNEGSKA (reference sequence). Trimming took 6 bases from V and 6 from J, leaving 11 bases between them. For the CDR3, the DNA is TGCAGTGCGGGACGCCGGGATGGCTACACCTTC. Its protein is CSAGRRDGYTF.

The chain carries TRBV6-5 and TRBJ1-4, with D perhaps TRBD1 (6 bases). Germline V gene sequence: CDR1 MNHEY, CDR2 SVGAGI. The CDR3 covers 14 residues. V shed 2 bases and J shed 8 bases, with 12 bases lying between them. The chain's CDR3 is CASSYGQGTEKLFF. CDR3 DNA sequence: TGTGCCAGCAGTTACGGGCAGGGGACGGAAAAACTGTTTTTT.

In its sample, this clone was seen a few times. The rearrangement links TRBV27 to TRBJ2-3; 8 bases line up with TRBD2. The CDR3 runs 14 residues. The J segment lost 6 bases and the V segment lost 7 bases, leaving 9 bases of the junction unmatched. From germline, CDR1 is MNHEY and CDR2 SMNVEV (reference sequence). The DNA of the CDR3 is TGTGCCAGCAACGCGGGGGGCTCGCCCGATACGCAGTATTTT. The encoded protein is CASNAGGSPDTQYF.

The V and J genes are TRBV11-2 and TRBJ1-2, with a weak D call TRBD1 (6 bases). Germline V gives CDR1 SGHAT, CDR2 FQNNGV. Between the trimmed V and J ends, which lost 5 bases and 4 bases, there was a span of 20 bases. The CDR3 spans 16 residues. CDR3 in amino acids: CASSKAGQLLTYGYTF. The CDR3 DNA reads as TGTGCCAGCAGCAAAGCTGGACAGTTGCTAACCTATGGCTACACCTTC.

This chain links TRBV18 with TRBJ1-2, with 11 bases identical to TRBD1. The V segment lost 3 bases and the J segment 8 bases; nucleotides outside the gene matches: 5. From germline, CDR1 is KGHSH and CDR2 LQKENI. The CDR3 totals 14 residues. CDR3: CASSPLGQGDGYTF. The CDR3 DNA reads as TGTGCCAGCTCACCGCTGGGACAGGGGGACGGCTACACCTTC.

This clone has only one observation. This chain connects TRBV7-8 to TRBJ1-5; D is unresolved. The germline V gene encodes CDR1 SGHVS and CDR2 FQNEAQ. V lost 0 bases and J 2 bases, leaving 8 bases between the germline ends. The CDR3 extends over 15 amino acids. The CDR3 sequence: CASSLAQDGNQPQHF. CDR3 sequence (DNA): TGTGCCAGCAGCTTAGCTCAGGATGGCAATCAGCCCCAGCATTTT.

This chain links TRBV19 with TRBJ2-1, with 8 bases fitting TRBD2. The CDR3 loop spans 15 amino acids. V dropped 4 bases and J dropped 12; count of bases not matched to a gene: 14. Germline V lookup: CDR1 LNHDA, CDR2 SQIVND (reference sequence). CDR3 in DNA: TGTGCCAGTAGTACAACCGGCCCGGGGGGGGGAGGGCAGTTCTTC. This translates into CASSTTGPGGGGQFF.

Only one count was recorded for this clone. The genes are TRBV4-1 and TRBJ2-2, with TRBD2 matching over 10 bases. This CDR3 has 15 residues. Germline values: CDR1 MGHRA, CDR2 YSYEKL. With 4 bases clipped from V and 4 bases from J, the junction kept 3 bases outside the gene matches. The CDR3 here is CASSRKREGTGELFF. In nucleotides, the CDR3 is TGCGCCAGCAGCCGTAAGCGGGAGGGCACCGGGGAGCTGTTTTTT.

The chain combines TRBV5-1 with TRBJ2-5, with 7 bases matching TRBD2. V lost 1 base to trimming and J lost 2 bases; unmatched junction nucleotides: 5. Germline values: CDR1 SGHRS, CDR2 YFSETQ. This CDR3 comprises 15 residues. The CDR3, as DNA: TGCGCCAGCAGCTTGCAGCGGGGCCCACAAGAGACCCAGTACTTC. Residues: CASSLQRGPQETQYF.

This CDR3 is CASSYAGTGELFF. In DNA form, the CDR3 reads TGTGCCAGCAGTTACGCCGGGACCGGGGAGCTGTTTTTT. This chain links TRBV6-5 with TRBJ2-2, with no clear D. V shed 2 bases and J shed 5 bases, with 6 bases lying between them. The CDR3 contains 13 residues. Germline loops: CDR1 MNHEY, CDR2 SVGAGI.

This clone has more than one count but fewer than ten. This rearrangement joins TRBV4-3 to TRBJ1-1; D perhaps matches TRBD1 (5 bases). This CDR3 spans 14 amino acids. Deletions cut 6 bases from V and 0 bases from J, with 11 bases between. Germline-derived CDR1 and CDR2 are LGHNA and YSLEER. This CDR3 reads CASRKVGVNTEAFF. The CDR3 region has the DNA TGCGCCAGCAGGAAGGTGGGGGTGAACACTGAAGCTTTCTTT.

V is TRBV9 and J is TRBJ2-2; D gene ambiguous. V lost 0 bases and J 2 bases, leaving 5 bases between the germline ends. The V gene's germline CDR1 is SGDLS and CDR2 YYNGEE. CDR3 size: 14 residues. CDR3 nucleotide sequence: TGTGCCAGCAGCGTAGTCGAAAACACCGGGGAGCTGTTTTTT. Its protein product is CASSVVENTGELFF.

The chain is built from TRBV19 and TRBJ2-2, with D tentatively TRBD2 (6 bases). V shed 8 bases and J shed 3 bases, with 13 bases lying between them. Germline V gene sequence: CDR1 LNHDA, CDR2 SQIVND (reference sequence). The CDR3 consists of 14 residues. CDR3: CASCRRGYTGELFF. For the CDR3, the DNA is TGTGCCAGTTGCAGGCGGGGCTACACCGGGGAGCTGTTTTTT.

The chain employs TRBV6-4 and TRBJ2-1; D unresolved. CDR1 and CDR2 (germline): MRHNA, SNTAGT. The CDR3 is 15 residues long. V lost 4 bases and J lost 0, with 10 bases in between. CDR3 residues: CASSALPSSYNEQFF. For the CDR3, the DNA is TGTGCCAGCAGTGCCCTCCCAAGCTCCTACAATGAGCAGTTCTTC.

This clone was seen more than once but under ten times. The CDR3 sequence: CASSESIVSGGGDTEAFF. The CDR3 DNA reads TGCGCCAGCAGTGAGTCGATAGTATCCGGCGGCGGGGACACTGAAGCTTTCTTT. This sequence joins TRBV10-1 and TRBJ1-1; unclear D gene. V was clipped by 0 bases and J by 3 bases, with 20 bases between them. This CDR3 comprises 18 residues. From germline, CDR1 is WNHNN and CDR2 SYGVQD (reference sequence).

The chain recombines TRBV2 with TRBJ2-1, with D possibly matching TRBD1 (5 bases). CDR3 size: 14 residues. Germline CDR1 SNHLY, CDR2 FYNNEI. Between the trimmed V and J ends, which lost 5 bases and 5 bases, there was a span of 13 bases. The CDR3 protein is CASSPTLGHNEQFF. For the CDR3, the DNA is TGTGCCAGCAGTCCAACCCTGGGGCACAATGAGCAGTTCTTC.

The chain is built from TRBV11-3 and TRBJ1-2, with D perhaps TRBD1 (5 bases). In germline, CDR1 is SGHNT, CDR2 YENEEA. The V and J ends lost 1 base and 6 bases respectively, with 12 bases between them. The CDR3 loop spans 14 amino acids. This chain's CDR3 is CASSLGLQGDGYTF. In DNA form, the CDR3 reads TGTGCCAGCAGCTTAGGGCTGCAAGGGGATGGCTACACCTTC. Variable domain in full (rest from reference TRBV11-3 and TRBJ1-2): EAGVVQSPRYKIIEKKQPVAFWCNPISGHNTLYWYLQNLGQGPELLIRYENEEAVDDSQLPKDRFSAERLKGVDSTLKIQPAELGDSAVYLCASSLGLQGDGYTFGSGTRLTVV.